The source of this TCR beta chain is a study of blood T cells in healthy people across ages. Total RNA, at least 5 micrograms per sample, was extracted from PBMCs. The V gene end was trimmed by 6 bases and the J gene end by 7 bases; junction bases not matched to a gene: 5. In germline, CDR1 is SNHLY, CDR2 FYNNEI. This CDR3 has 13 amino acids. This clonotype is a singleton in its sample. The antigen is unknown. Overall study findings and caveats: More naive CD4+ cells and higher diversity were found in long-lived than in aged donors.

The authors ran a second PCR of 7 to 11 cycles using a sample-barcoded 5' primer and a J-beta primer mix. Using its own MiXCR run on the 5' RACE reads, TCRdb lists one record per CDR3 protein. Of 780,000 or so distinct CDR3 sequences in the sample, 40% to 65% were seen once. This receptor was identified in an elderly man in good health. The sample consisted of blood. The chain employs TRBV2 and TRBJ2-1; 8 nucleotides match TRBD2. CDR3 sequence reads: CASRVSGKNEQFF. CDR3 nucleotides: TGTGCCAGCAGAGTTAGCGGGAAGAATGAGCAGTTCTTC.